A single sample gave rise to the 18 T cell receptor beta chains below, sequenced in a study of T cells after yellow fever vaccination. MiXCR, applied by TCRdb to the 5' RACE reads, yields one record per CDR3 protein. Of some 240,000 distinct CDR3 sequences listed, roughly 5.6% are singletons. Sequencing used CD4+ T cells sorted from PBMCs, obtained on the day of the yellow fever booster vaccination. These receptors all stem from a man aged 18 to 30 who received the YFV17D yellow fever vaccine.

V gene TRBV20-1 combines with J gene TRBJ2-7; D possibly corresponds to TRBD1 (6 bases). Germline V lookup: CDR1 DFQATT, CDR2 SNEGSKA (reference sequence). CDR3 length: 13 residues. With 3 bases removed from V and 2 bases from J, the gap between germline ends came to 11 bases. DNA of the CDR3: TGCAGTGCTAGGGACAGTGTAACCTACGAGCAGTACGTC. It yields the protein CSARDSVTYEQYV.

This clonotype was counted at least ten times. This chain uses TRBV20-1 with TRBJ2-1; 8 bases agree with TRBD2. The CDR3 sequence is 18 residues long. The junction had 14 bases not matched to a gene; V was cut back by 4 bases and J by 0 bases. Germline lookup yields CDR1 DFQATT and CDR2 SNEGSKA (reference sequence). CDR3 in DNA: TGCAGTGCTACCGGGAGGGCTAGCGGGCCCGGCTCCTACAATGAGCAGTTCTTC. This encodes CSATGRASGPGSYNEQFF.

The rearrangement uses TRBV2 and TRBJ2-7, with 7 bases matching TRBD1. V lost 5 bases and J lost 1; bases outside the gene matches: 8. This CDR3 spans 15 amino acids. CDR1 and CDR2 (germline): SNHLY, FYNNEI. DNA for the CDR3: TGTGCCAGCAGTAGGACAGGCCTGACTTCCTACGAGCAGTACTTC. Encoded protein: CASSRTGLTSYEQYF.

The J gene is TRBJ1-6, the V gene TRBV10-3, with no clear D. The CDR3 has 16 residues. The germline V gene has CDR1 ENHRY and CDR2 SYGVKD. Trimming pared 3 bases from V and 0 bases from J, leaving 9 bases between. CDR3 in amino acids: CAISDERSSYNSPLHF. The CDR3 region has the DNA TGTGCCATCAGTGATGAACGGAGCTCCTATAATTCACCCCTCCACTTT.

This chain uses TRBV15 with TRBJ1-2; weak D call: TRBD1 (6 bases). V was clipped by 1 base and J by 8 bases, with 11 bases between them. Germline lookup yields CDR1 LNHNV and CDR2 YYDKDF (reference sequence). The CDR3 covers 13 residues. The CDR3 spells CATSRGQAEGYTF. In DNA form, the CDR3 reads TGTGCCACCAGCAGAGGACAGGCGGAGGGCTACACCTTC.

This chain links TRBV6-1 with TRBJ2-7; D remains ambiguous. This CDR3 comprises 13 residues. Germline-derived CDR1 and CDR2 are MNHNS and SASEGT. The ends were cut back, 5 bases at V and 0 bases at J, with 8 bases in the middle. The DNA for the CDR3 is TGTGCCAGCAGTTACGACGCCTCCTACGAGCAGTACGTC. Residues: CASSYDASYEQYV.

This clonotype turned up a few times. The chain uses TRBV3-1 and TRBJ2-3; possible D gene TRBD2, 5 bases. The CDR3 runs to 14 residues. Trimming took off 6 bases at V and 0 bases at J, with 10 bases between the two ends. In germline, CDR1 is LGHDT, CDR2 YNNKEL (reference sequence). The CDR3 reads CASSRRTSTDTQYF. DNA for the CDR3: TGTGCCAGCAGTCGGAGGACCAGCACAGATACGCAGTATTTT.

This chain links TRBV4-2 with TRBJ2-3; 10 bases map to TRBD2. CDR1 and CDR2 (germline): LGHNA, YNFKEQ. CDR3 length: 19 residues. Trimming took 0 bases from V and 2 from J; bases not matched to a gene: 11. The CDR3 DNA is TGTGCCAGCAGCCAAGATCGGGTAGCGGGGGGCCTTACCACAGATACGCAGTATTTT. Translating it yields CASSQDRVAGGLTTDTQYF.

V is TRBV29-1 and J is TRBJ2-1, with TRBD2 identical over 11 bases. The CDR3 length is 18 residues. The V segment lost 2 bases and the J segment 1 base; nucleotides outside the gene matches: 10. In germline, CDR1 is SQVTM, CDR2 ANQGSEA. The CDR3 region is CSVEPLAGGPGSYNEQFF. The CDR3 bases are TGCAGCGTTGAACCCCTAGCGGGGGGTCCAGGATCCTACAATGAGCAGTTCTTC.

This clonotype was recorded many times. The chain carries TRBV12-3 or TRBV12-4 and TRBJ2-7; the match to TRBD2 covers 7 bases. CDR3 length: 14 residues. Losses at the gene ends were 3 bases for V and 6 bases for J; bases not matched to a gene: 8. The CDR3 sequence is CASSFKRGLGEQYF. The CDR3 coding sequence is TGTGCCAGCAGTTTTAAGCGGGGCTTGGGCGAGCAGTACTTC.

CDR3 nucleotide sequence: TGTGCCAGCAGCCAAGACGACGGCGGCTCCTACGAGCAGTACTTC. Its protein product is CASSQDDGGSYEQYF. The chain combines TRBV4-2 with TRBJ2-7, with D uncertain. The CDR3 loop spans 15 amino acids. The V gene's germline CDR1 is LGHNA and CDR2 YNFKEQ. Trimming cost V 0 bases and J 0 bases, with 9 bases left between them.

This clonotype was seen a few times. The CDR3 bases are TGTGCCACCACCCTAGACTGGGGCAGGGGTTACACTGAAGCTTTCTTT. Translation: CATTLDWGRGYTEAFF. The V gene is TRBV15, the J gene TRBJ1-1; D is perhaps TRBD1 (6 bases). Germline lookup yields CDR1 LNHNV and CDR2 YYDKDF (reference sequence). The CDR3 is 16 residues long. Trimming shortened V by 7 bases and J by 3 bases, and 21 bases separated the two germline ends.

This clonotype was found a few times. V and J are TRBV2 and TRBJ1-3; D gene uncertain. The CDR3 consists of 11 residues. Germline values: CDR1 SNHLY, CDR2 FYNNEI. Trimming left V 7 bases short and J 8 bases short, with 9 bases between. The CDR3 nucleotides read TGTGCCAGCACGGTGGTATACACCATATATTTT. Protein product: CASTVVYTIYF.

The chain joins TRBV2 to TRBJ1-6, with D unclear. Trimming took 8 bases from V and 15 from J, leaving 11 bases between them. The CDR3 extends over 10 amino acids. Germline V gene data show CDR1 as SNHLY and CDR2 as FYNNEI. CDR3 in DNA: TGTGCCAGCGCGGCTAATAGCCTCCACTTT. It yields the protein CASAANSLHF.

This clonotype was observed at least ten times. The rearrangement uses TRBV12-3 or TRBV12-4 and TRBJ2-2; 8 nucleotides align to TRBD1. The CDR3 loop spans 15 amino acids. V was clipped by 6 bases and J by 3 bases; unmatched bases: 6. The CDR3 sequence is CASSSRTGYTGELFF. The CDR3 DNA reads as TGTGCCAGCAGCTCTAGGACAGGGTACACCGGGGAGCTGTTTTTT.

The V call is TRBV20-1, the J call TRBJ2-3, with no clear D. This CDR3 has 12 amino acids. Germline V gene lookup returns CDR1 DFQATT and CDR2 SNEGSKA (reference sequence). Trimming removed 0 bases from V and 6 bases from J, with 7 bases in between. The chain's CDR3 is CSARDGLDTQYF. DNA of the CDR3: TGCAGTGCTAGAGATGGGTTGGATACGCAGTATTTT.

This clonotype was seen ten or more times. The gene calls are TRBV9 and TRBJ2-5; 8 bases map to TRBD2. This CDR3 contains 14 residues. V lost 2 bases to trimming and J lost 5 bases; unmatched junction nucleotides: 5. Germline CDR1 is SGDLS and CDR2 is YYNGEE. This CDR3 is CASSVRGGEETQYF. The CDR3, as DNA: TGTGCCAGCAGCGTCCGGGGGGGCGAGGAGACCCAGTACTTC.

This clonotype was seen more than once but under ten times. V and J are TRBV10-3 and TRBJ2-1; 9 bases map to TRBD2. This CDR3 is 14 amino acids long. V trimming: 10 bases; J trimming: 1 base; junction bases outside the gene matches: 5. Germline V gene sequence: CDR1 ENHRY, CDR2 SYGVKD. The DNA for the CDR3 is TGTGCCACCGAGCGGGGGGAATCCTACAATGAGCAGTTCTTC. This encodes CATERGESYNEQFF.